Below, one T cell receptor beta chain is given with its context. The antigen is undetermined. The data stem from a study of Ad26.COV2.S vaccination and SARS-CoV-2 variants. Germline V lookup: CDR1 SNHLY, CDR2 FYNNEI. V was pared by 4 bases and J by 1 base, with 10 bases between. This CDR3 is 14 amino acids long. Generated by immunoSEQ multiplex PCR, the TCRdb table keeps only in-frame clones and is missing some. The table lists over 350,000 clones, about 85% of them singletons. Described treatment: 15 to 20 received Ad26.COV2.S at low or high dose, single or two shots; about 5 received placebo; per-sample allocation not given. Sampling happened 63 days after the first vaccine or placebo injection. General study findings and limits: Placebo recipients trailed vaccine recipients in spike-specific TCR breadth.

The material was peripheral blood, obtained in a trial of Ad26.COV2.S vaccine versus placebo. The clonotype was recovered from a person aged 18-60 years who received the Ad26.COV2.S COVID-19 vaccine or a placebo. The rearrangement links TRBV2 to TRBJ1-1; D is perhaps TRBD1 (5 bases). DNA for the CDR3: TGTGCCAGCAGTGCAGGGTATGGGAACACTGAAGCTTTCTTT. Amino acids: CASSAGYGNTEAFF.